This T cell receptor beta chain derives from a study of T cells in Graves' hyperthyroidism and ophthalmopathy. Findings of the study overall: Blood held most thyroid clonotypes expanded above 0.001 frequency.

Authors of the study amplified TCR beta CDR3 regions from RNA transcripts. HTBI primers were the set used in a first-round RT-PCR of the TCR CDR3. One entry per CDR3 protein, called by TCRdb with MiXCR from the multiplex PCR reads. This repertoire shows about 520,000 distinct CDR3 sequences, roughly 24% found once; its top ten account for around 11%. For this clonotype: Its antigen is not known.

V was pared by 3 bases and J by 4 bases, with 6 bases of the junction left unmatched. The CDR3 extends over 15 amino acids. On the basis of clinical symptoms, serum thyroxine and TRAb, thyroid ultrasound and orbital computed tomography, diagnoses were made. Source material for PBMCs was more than 9.5 ml fresh peripheral blood. The receptor was derived from a woman younger than 45 with Graves' ophthalmopathy. Input material: blood. The rearrangement links TRBV12-3 or TRBV12-4 to TRBJ1-5; 7 nucleotides agree with TRBD1. For the CDR3, the DNA is TGTGCCAGCAGTTTCCGGACAGGCGGGAATCAGCCCCAGCATTTT. As protein: CASSFRTGGNQPQHF.